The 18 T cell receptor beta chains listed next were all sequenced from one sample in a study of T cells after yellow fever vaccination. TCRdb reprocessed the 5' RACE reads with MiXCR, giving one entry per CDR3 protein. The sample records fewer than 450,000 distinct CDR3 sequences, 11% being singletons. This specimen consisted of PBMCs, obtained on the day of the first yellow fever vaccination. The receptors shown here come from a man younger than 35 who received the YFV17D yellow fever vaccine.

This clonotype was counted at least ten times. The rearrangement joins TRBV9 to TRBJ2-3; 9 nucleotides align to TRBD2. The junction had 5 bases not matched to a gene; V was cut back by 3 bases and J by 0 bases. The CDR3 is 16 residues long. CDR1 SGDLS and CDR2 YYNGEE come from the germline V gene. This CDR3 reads CASSAGTSRSTDTQYF. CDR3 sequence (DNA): TGTGCCAGCAGCGCCGGGACTAGCAGAAGCACAGATACGCAGTATTTT.

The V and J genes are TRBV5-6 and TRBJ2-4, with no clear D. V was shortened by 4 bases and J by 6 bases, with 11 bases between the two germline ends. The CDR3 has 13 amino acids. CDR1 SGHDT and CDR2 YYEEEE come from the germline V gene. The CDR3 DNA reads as TGTGCCAGCAGCGCTTACTCTGGAAACATTCAGTACTTC. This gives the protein CASSAYSGNIQYF.

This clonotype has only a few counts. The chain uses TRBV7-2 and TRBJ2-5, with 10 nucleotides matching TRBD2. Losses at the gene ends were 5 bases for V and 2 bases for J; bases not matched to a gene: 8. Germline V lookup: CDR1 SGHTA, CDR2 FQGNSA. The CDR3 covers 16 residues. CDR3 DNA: TGTGCCAGCAGCCCCGGGACTAGCGCCACTCAAGAGACCCAGTACTTC. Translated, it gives CASSPGTSATQETQYF.

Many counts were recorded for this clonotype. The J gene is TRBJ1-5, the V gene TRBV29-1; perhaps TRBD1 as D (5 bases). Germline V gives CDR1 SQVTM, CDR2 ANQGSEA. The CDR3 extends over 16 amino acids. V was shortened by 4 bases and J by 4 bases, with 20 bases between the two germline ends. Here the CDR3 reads CSVVLTVPWKNQPQHF. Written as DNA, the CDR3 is TGCAGCGTTGTCCTGACAGTGCCCTGGAAAAATCAGCCCCAGCATTTT.

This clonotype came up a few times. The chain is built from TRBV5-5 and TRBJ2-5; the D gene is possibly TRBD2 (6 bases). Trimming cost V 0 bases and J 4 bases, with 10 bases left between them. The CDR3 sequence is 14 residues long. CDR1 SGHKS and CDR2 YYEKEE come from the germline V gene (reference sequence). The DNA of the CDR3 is TGTGCCAGCAGCTTGGCCGTGGGGGGAGAGACCCAGTACTTC. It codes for CASSLAVGGETQYF.

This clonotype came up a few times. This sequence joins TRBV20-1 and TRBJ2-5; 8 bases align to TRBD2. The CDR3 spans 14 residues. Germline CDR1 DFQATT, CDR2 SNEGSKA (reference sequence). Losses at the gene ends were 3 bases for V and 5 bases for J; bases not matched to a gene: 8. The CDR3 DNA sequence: TGCAGTGCTAGGTTAGCGGGGATGGATGAGACCCAGTACTTC. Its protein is CSARLAGMDETQYF.

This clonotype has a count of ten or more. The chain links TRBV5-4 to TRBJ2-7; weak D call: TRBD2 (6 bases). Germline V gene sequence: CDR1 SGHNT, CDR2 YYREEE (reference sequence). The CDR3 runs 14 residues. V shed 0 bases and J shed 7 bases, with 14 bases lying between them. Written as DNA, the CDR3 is TGTGCCAGCAGCTTGGGGGTCTCCGCGGGGGAGCAGTACTTC. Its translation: CASSLGVSAGEQYF.

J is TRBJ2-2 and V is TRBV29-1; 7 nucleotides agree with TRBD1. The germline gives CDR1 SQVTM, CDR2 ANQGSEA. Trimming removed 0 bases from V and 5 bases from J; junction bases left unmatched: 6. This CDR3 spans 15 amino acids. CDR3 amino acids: CSVEETGITTGELFF. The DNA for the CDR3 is TGCAGCGTTGAAGAGACAGGGATAACAACCGGGGAGCTGTTTTTT.

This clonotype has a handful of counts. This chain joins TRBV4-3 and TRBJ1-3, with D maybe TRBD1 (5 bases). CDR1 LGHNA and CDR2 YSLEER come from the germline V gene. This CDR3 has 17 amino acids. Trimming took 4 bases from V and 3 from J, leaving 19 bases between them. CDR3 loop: CASSLRFSTVNGNTIYF. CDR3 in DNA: TGCGCCAGCAGCCTCAGGTTTTCGACAGTCAATGGAAACACCATATATTTT.

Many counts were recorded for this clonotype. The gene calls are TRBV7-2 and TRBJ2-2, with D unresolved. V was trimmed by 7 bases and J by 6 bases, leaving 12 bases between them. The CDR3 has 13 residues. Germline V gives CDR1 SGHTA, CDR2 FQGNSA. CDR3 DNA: TGTGCCAGCAAAATCACCCGGGCCGGGGAGCTGTTTTTT. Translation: CASKITRAGELFF.

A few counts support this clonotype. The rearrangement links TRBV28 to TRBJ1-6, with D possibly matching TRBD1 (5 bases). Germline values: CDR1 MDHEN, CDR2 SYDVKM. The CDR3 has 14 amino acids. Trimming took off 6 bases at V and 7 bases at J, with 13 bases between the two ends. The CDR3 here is CASRAHEGNSPLHF. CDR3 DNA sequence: TGTGCCAGCAGAGCCCATGAGGGGAATTCACCCCTCCACTTT.

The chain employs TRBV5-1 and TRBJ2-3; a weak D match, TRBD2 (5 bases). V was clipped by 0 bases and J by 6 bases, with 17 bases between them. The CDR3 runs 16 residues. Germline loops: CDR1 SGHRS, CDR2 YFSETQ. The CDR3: CASSLGGLGSSDTQYF. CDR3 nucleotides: TGCGCCAGCAGCTTGGGTGGACTGGGGTCAAGTGATACGCAGTATTTT. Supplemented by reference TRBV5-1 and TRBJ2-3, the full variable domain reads KAGVTQTPRYLIKTRGQQVTLSCSPISGHRSVSWYQQTPGQGLQFLFEYFSETQRNKGNFPGRFSGRQFSNSRSEMNVSTLELGDSALYLCASSLGGLGSSDTQYFGPGTRLTVL.

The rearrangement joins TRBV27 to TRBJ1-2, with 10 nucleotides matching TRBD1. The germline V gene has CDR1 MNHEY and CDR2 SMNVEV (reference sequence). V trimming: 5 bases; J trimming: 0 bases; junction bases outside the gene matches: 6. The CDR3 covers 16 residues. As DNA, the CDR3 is TGTGCCAGCAGTAGCAGACAGGGGGCGGCTAACTATGGCTACACCTTC. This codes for CASSSRQGAANYGYTF.

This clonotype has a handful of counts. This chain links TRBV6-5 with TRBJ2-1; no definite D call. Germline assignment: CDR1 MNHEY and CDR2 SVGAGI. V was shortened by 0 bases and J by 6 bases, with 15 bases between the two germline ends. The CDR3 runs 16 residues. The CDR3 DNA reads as TGTGCCAGCAGTTACTCGAATCCCCCGCTCGCCAATGAGCAGTTCTTC. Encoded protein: CASSYSNPPLANEQFF.

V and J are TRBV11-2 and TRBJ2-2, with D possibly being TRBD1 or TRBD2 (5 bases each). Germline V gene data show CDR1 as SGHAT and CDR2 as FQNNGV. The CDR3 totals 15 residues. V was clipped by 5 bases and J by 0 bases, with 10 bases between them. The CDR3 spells CASSPRGTNTGELFF. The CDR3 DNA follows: TGTGCCAGCAGCCCCCGGGGCACGAACACCGGGGAGCTGTTTTTT.

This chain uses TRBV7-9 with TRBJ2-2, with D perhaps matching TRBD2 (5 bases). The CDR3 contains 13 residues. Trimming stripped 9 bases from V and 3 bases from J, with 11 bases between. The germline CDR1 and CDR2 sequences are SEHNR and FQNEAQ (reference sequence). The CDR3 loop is CASRGWDTGELFF. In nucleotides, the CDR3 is TGTGCCAGTCGGGGTTGGGACACCGGGGAGCTGTTTTTT.

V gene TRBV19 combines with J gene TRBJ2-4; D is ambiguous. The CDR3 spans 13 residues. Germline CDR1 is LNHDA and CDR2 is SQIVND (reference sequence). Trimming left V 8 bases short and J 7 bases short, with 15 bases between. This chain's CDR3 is CASCSTPCNIQYF. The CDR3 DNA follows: TGTGCCAGTTGCTCTACCCCCTGCAACATTCAGTACTTC. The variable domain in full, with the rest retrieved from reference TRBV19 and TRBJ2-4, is DGGITQSPKYLFRKEGQNVTLSCEQNLNHDAMYWYRQDPGQGLRLIYYSQIVNDFQKGDIAEGYSVSREKKESFPLTVTSAQKNPTAFYLCASCSTPCNIQYFGAGTRLSVL.

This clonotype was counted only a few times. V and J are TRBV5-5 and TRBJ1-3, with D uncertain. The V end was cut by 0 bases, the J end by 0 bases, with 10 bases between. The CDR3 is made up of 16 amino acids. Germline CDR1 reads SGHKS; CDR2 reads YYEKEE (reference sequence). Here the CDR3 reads CASSLVGESSGNTIYF. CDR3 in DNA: TGTGCCAGCAGCTTGGTTGGGGAGAGCTCTGGAAACACCATATATTTT.